Following are 28 T cell receptor beta chains from one sample sequenced in a study of molecular identifiers for immune sequencing clone quantification. TCRdb reprocessed the PCR reads with MiXCR, giving one entry per CDR3 protein. The data contain around 460,000 distinct CDR3 sequences, 25% of them singletons. The sequencing sample was made of naive CD8+ T cells from blood, with Jurkat cell RNA spiked in. Subset: FACS-sorted CD8+CD4-CCR7+CD45RA+ naive T cells. Receptors originate from a human donor in good health. Some libraries in this study had Jurkat cell RNA spiked in.

This clonotype was detected ten times or more. V and J are TRBV7-2 and TRBJ2-5; D not resolved. Germline V gives CDR1 SGHTA, CDR2 FQGNSA. Trimming left V 6 bases short and J 2 bases short, with 13 bases between. The CDR3 consists of 14 residues. CDR3 in amino acids: CASSRIWEQETQYF. Here the CDR3 DNA reads TGTGCCAGCAGTCGAATCTGGGAACAAGAGACCCAGTACTTC.

This clonotype came up many times. This chain uses TRBV28 with TRBJ2-5; D unresolved. CDR3 length: 16 residues. Per the germline V gene, CDR1 is MDHEN and CDR2 is SYDVKM. V dropped 1 base and J dropped 4 bases, with 16 bases sitting between them. The CDR3 reads CASSLFRPTWGETQYF. DNA of the CDR3: TGTGCCAGCAGTTTATTCAGGCCCACTTGGGGAGAGACCCAGTACTTC.

CDR3 region: CASSSRLSSGNTIYF. The CDR3 DNA reads as TGTGCCAGCAGTTCCCGATTGAGCTCTGGAAACACCATATATTTT. The chain has TRBV12-3 or TRBV12-4 and TRBJ1-3, with unresolved D. The CDR3 has 15 residues. V dropped 4 bases and J dropped 0 bases, with 10 bases sitting between them.

This clonotype was recorded a few times. The chain joins TRBV7-2 to TRBJ2-3; D is uncertain. The CDR3 totals 14 residues. Deletions cut 4 bases from V and 4 bases from J, with 12 bases between. The V gene's germline CDR1 is SGHTA and CDR2 FQGNSA. The CDR3 DNA is TGTGCCAGCAGCTCGGGCGTGGTTTCAGATACGCAGTATTTT. This translates into CASSSGVVSDTQYF.

This clonotype was detected ten times or more. V is TRBV7-9 and J is TRBJ2-3; 9 bases map to TRBD2. This CDR3 contains 14 residues. Germline V gene sequence: CDR1 SEHNR, CDR2 FQNEAQ (reference sequence). J lost 14 bases, V lost 5 bases, and 14 bases had no gene match. For the CDR3, the DNA is TGTGCCAGCAGCCAGCGAGTAGCGGGGGTACAGCCGTATTTT. The encoded protein is CASSQRVAGVQPYF.

The rearrangement links TRBV27 to TRBJ2-1, with a possible D match to TRBD1 (6 bases). The CDR3 has 15 residues. V was pared by 5 bases and J by 3 bases, with 14 bases between. Germline CDR1 reads MNHEY; CDR2 reads SMNVEV (reference sequence). The CDR3 sequence is CASSLQGLNYNEQFF. In nucleotides, the CDR3 is TGTGCCAGCAGTCTGCAGGGGTTGAACTACAATGAGCAGTTCTTC.

This clonotype was seen repeatedly, ten times or more. For the CDR3, the DNA is TGTGCCAGCAGTTTTAGGGGGTCCACTGAAGCTTTCTTT. Its translation: CASSFRGSTEAFF. This chain connects TRBV28 to TRBJ1-1, with a tentative D call TRBD1 (6 bases). Per the germline V gene, CDR1 is MDHEN and CDR2 is SYDVKM. The CDR3 has 13 residues. The V and J ends lost 3 bases and 4 bases respectively, with 9 bases between them. The full variable domain, its missing parts supplied by reference TRBV28 and TRBJ1-1, is DVKVTQSSRYLVKRTGEKVFLECVQDMDHENMFWYRQDPGLGLRLIYFSYDVKMKEKGDIPEGYSVSREKKERFSLILESASTNQTSMYLCASSFRGSTEAFFGQGTRLTVV.

This clonotype was counted only a few times. CDR3 DNA: TGTGCCAGCTTCTCACAGGGGGGCTACGAGCAGTACTTC. It specifies CASFSQGGYEQYF. The rearrangement uses TRBV2 and TRBJ2-7; 8 nucleotides match TRBD1. This CDR3 contains 13 residues. The V gene's germline CDR1 is SNHLY and CDR2 FYNNEI. Trimming cost V 8 bases and J 3 bases; bases outside gene matches: 6.

Note on this clonotype: This clone may be a read error of a much larger clone one base away. V is TRBV7-2 and J is TRBJ2-1, with D hard to call. This CDR3 is 14 amino acids long. From germline, CDR1 is SGHTA and CDR2 FQGNSA. In nucleotides, the CDR3 is TGTGCCAGCAGCGCTCATATCCGGAACAATGAGCAGCTCTTC. It is translated as CASSAHIRNNEQLF.

This clonotype has only a few counts. V gene TRBV11-2 combines with J gene TRBJ2-1; TRBD2 matches 8 bases. With 5 bases clipped from V and 2 bases from J, the junction kept 5 bases outside the gene matches. The CDR3 has 15 residues. The germline CDR1 and CDR2 sequences are SGHAT and FQNNGV. The CDR3, as DNA: TGTGCCAGCAGCCACCAAGCGGGGGCCTACAATGAGCAGTTCTTC. This codes for CASSHQAGAYNEQFF.

The chain combines TRBV19 with TRBJ2-7, with D tentatively TRBD2 (6 bases). The V end was cut by 3 bases, the J end by 6 bases, with 18 bases between. CDR1 is LNHDA and CDR2 is SQIVND in the germline V gene (reference sequence). The CDR3 loop spans 15 amino acids. CDR3 sequence (DNA): TGTGCCAGTAGTATCTCGGGCCACGCGGGATCCGAGCAGTACTTC. Translating gives CASSISGHAGSEQYF.

This chain connects TRBV20-1 to TRBJ2-7, with a weak D call TRBD2 (8 bases). This CDR3 contains 16 residues. Germline assignment: CDR1 DFQATT and CDR2 SNEGSKA (reference sequence). V lost 7 bases, J lost 2 bases, and 24 bases lay in between. CDR3 residues: CSVIRDRSGSTYEQYF. The DNA for the CDR3 is TGCAGTGTTATCCGGGACAGAAGCGGGAGTACCTACGAGCAGTACTTC.

This clonotype turned up a few times. The V gene is TRBV10-3, the J gene TRBJ2-7; perhaps TRBD1 as D (5 bases). V was clipped by 9 bases and J by 5 bases, with 17 bases between them. This CDR3 is 13 amino acids long. CDR1 is ENHRY and CDR2 is SYGVKD in the germline V gene. The CDR3 loop reads CAISVDSLDEQYF. The DNA for the CDR3 is TGTGCCATTTCAGTCGACAGCCTCGACGAGCAGTACTTC.

The rearrangement joins TRBV7-9 to TRBJ2-7; D gene unclear. There are 15 residues in the CDR3. Trimming removed 1 base from V and 4 bases from J, with 14 bases in between. Germline V gene data show CDR1 as SEHNR and CDR2 as FQNEAQ (reference sequence). CDR3 in amino acids: CASSLGVGSNYEQYF. CDR3 DNA: TGTGCCAGCAGCTTAGGGGTTGGCAGTAATTACGAGCAGTACTTC.

This clonotype was picked up many times. This chain joins TRBV7-9 and TRBJ2-3; the D gene is possibly TRBD1 (6 bases). Germline V gene data show CDR1 as SEHNR and CDR2 as FQNEAQ (reference sequence). Between the trimmed V and J ends, which lost 1 base and 3 bases, there was a span of 11 bases. The CDR3 length is 15 residues. The CDR3 DNA reads TGTGCCAGCAGCTTAGAGCTGGGGGCAACAGATACGCAGTATTTT. The encoded protein is CASSLELGATDTQYF. Complete variable domain (other parts from reference TRBV7-9 and TRBJ2-3): DTGVSQNPRHKITKRGQNVTFRCDPISEHNRLYWYRQTLGQGPEFLTYFQNEAQLEKSRLLSDRFSAERPKGSFSTLEIQRTEQGDSAMYLCASSLELGATDTQYFGPGTRLTVL.

This clonotype was seen many times. This chain connects TRBV29-1 to TRBJ2-7; D is ambiguous. Between the trimmed V and J ends, which lost 0 bases and 11 bases, there was a span of 14 bases. This CDR3 has 12 residues. CDR1 and CDR2 (germline): SQVTM, ANQGSEA. The CDR3 coding sequence is TGCAGCGTTGAAGATCTTCCAGGAGAAAAGTACTTC. Protein sequence: CSVEDLPGEKYF.

The chain recombines TRBV13 with TRBJ2-2; D is possibly TRBD1 or TRBD2 (5 bases each). V dropped 4 bases and J dropped 2 bases, with 11 bases sitting between them. This CDR3 contains 15 residues. Germline V CDR1 and CDR2: PRHDT, FYEKMQ (reference sequence). For the CDR3, the DNA is TGTGCCAGCAGCTCCCGGGACGGAAACACCGGGGAGCTGTTTTTT. Translation gives CASSSRDGNTGELFF.

This clonotype was seen more than once but under ten times. The chain links TRBV11-2 to TRBJ2-3; no clear D gene. CDR1 is SGHAT and CDR2 is FQNNGV in the germline V gene. Trimming took off 1 base at V and 9 bases at J, with 11 bases between the two ends. CDR3 length: 13 amino acids. Here the CDR3 reads CASSLVAMRTQYF. CDR3 bases: TGTGCCAGCAGCTTAGTGGCTATGAGGACGCAGTATTTT.

This clonotype came up a few times. The gene calls are TRBV6-2 or TRBV6-3 and TRBJ2-1; 8 nucleotides line up with TRBD2. CDR3 length: 15 residues. V lost 2 bases to trimming and J lost 8 bases; unmatched junction nucleotides: 8. In germline, CDR1 is MNHEY, CDR2 SVGEGT. The CDR3 region has the DNA TGTGCCAGCAGTTACAGAGCGGGAGCTGTCGATGAGCAGTTCTTC. It translates to CASSYRAGAVDEQFF.

This clonotype was recorded at least ten times. This rearrangement joins TRBV5-4 to TRBJ2-7, with TRBD1 matching over 7 bases. The CDR3 is made up of 14 amino acids. The junction had 5 bases not matched to a gene; V was cut back by 0 bases and J by 5 bases. Per the germline V gene, CDR1 is SGHNT and CDR2 is YYREEE (reference sequence). The CDR3 sequence: CASSLEGARHEQYF. The CDR3 DNA sequence: TGTGCCAGCAGCTTGGAGGGGGCCCGGCACGAGCAGTACTTC.

This chain links TRBV27 with TRBJ2-7, with 7 bases lining up with TRBD1. This CDR3 comprises 16 residues. Per the germline V gene, CDR1 is MNHEY and CDR2 is SMNVEV (reference sequence). The ends lost 6 bases at V and 2 bases at J; junction bases unmatched: 13. The CDR3 sequence is CASSLTTGTATYEQYF. In DNA form, the CDR3 reads TGTGCCAGCAGCCTGACGACCGGGACAGCAACCTACGAGCAGTACTTC.

This clonotype has only a few counts. The CDR3 bases are TGCGCCAGCAGCCTCGGGACAGATTTCTACGAGCAGTACTTC. Protein: CASSLGTDFYEQYF. The chain carries TRBV4-3 and TRBJ2-7, with 7 bases aligning to TRBD1. The length of the CDR3 is 14 residues. From germline, CDR1 is LGHNA and CDR2 YSLEER. J was trimmed by 3 bases and V by 4 bases; bases with no gene match: 6.

This clonotype showed up just a few times. The V gene is TRBV20-1, the J gene TRBJ2-7; D is perhaps TRBD2 (6 bases). Trimming shortened V by 0 bases and J by 1 base, and 16 bases separated the two germline ends. The CDR3 has 16 residues. The germline V gene encodes CDR1 DFQATT and CDR2 SNEGSKA (reference sequence). CDR3 bases: TGCAGTGCTAGAGAACCCCCCCGGGGGAGGTCCTACGAGCAGTACTTC. Translating it yields CSAREPPRGRSYEQYF.

Only a few counts were recorded for this clonotype. The rearrangement uses TRBV12-3 or TRBV12-4 and TRBJ2-7, with 9 bases matching TRBD1. The CDR3 covers 16 residues. The V gene end was trimmed by 1 base and the J gene end by 6 bases; junction bases not matched to a gene: 10. CDR3 nucleotides: TGTGCCAGCAGTTTAGGTACAGGGGGCGCGAGTCTCGAGCAGTACTTC. Its protein product is CASSLGTGGASLEQYF.

Many counts were recorded for this clonotype. The chain employs TRBV29-1 and TRBJ2-1, with D tentatively TRBD2 (7 bases). V lost 5 bases to trimming and J lost 4 bases, with 21 bases between them. CDR1 and CDR2 from the germline V gene are SQVTM and ANQGSEA. The CDR3 sequence is 16 residues long. The CDR3 is CSVIGAGAIGYNEQFF. In nucleotides, the CDR3 is TGCAGCGTTATTGGGGCGGGGGCAATAGGTTACAATGAGCAGTTCTTC.

The chain carries TRBV28 and TRBJ2-7; 7 bases are shared with TRBD2. CDR3 length: 14 residues. V lost 2 bases to trimming and J lost 3 bases; unmatched junction nucleotides: 4. Germline V gene data show CDR1 as MDHEN and CDR2 as SYDVKM. Written as DNA, the CDR3 is TGTGCCAGCAGTTTAAGTAGCGGGTACTACGAGCAGTACTTC. It codes for CASSLSSGYYEQYF.

Concerning this clonotype: A much more abundant neighbour one base away suggests this may be a read error. The CDR3 loop is CASSQDIAGLTNTQYF. The CDR3 bases are TGCGCCAGCAGCCAAGATATAGCGGGGTTGACAAATACGCAGTATTTT. This chain uses TRBV4-3 with TRBJ2-3; 8 bases line up with TRBD2. Trimming at V came to 0 bases and at J to 7 bases, leaving 9 bases not matched to a gene. The CDR3 is made up of 16 amino acids. Germline CDR1 and CDR2: LGHNA and YSLEER.

In nucleotides, the CDR3 is TGCGCCAGCAGCCAAGATATTTTAAAAACCCCCGGCTACACCTTC. This gives the protein CASSQDILKTPGYTF. V is TRBV4-1 and J is TRBJ1-2; no firm D call. The germline V gene encodes CDR1 MGHRA and CDR2 YSYEKL. Trimming removed 0 bases from V and 8 bases from J, with 16 bases in between. This CDR3 has 15 residues.